This T cell receptor (beta chain) originates from a study of T cells after yellow fever vaccination. V lost 8 bases and J 1 base, leaving 13 bases between the germline ends. This CDR3 spans 14 amino acids. The V gene's germline CDR1 is SGHVS and CDR2 FQNEAQ. In TCRdb, the 5' RACE reads were re-called with MiXCR into one record per CDR3 protein. The repertoire holds about 340,000 distinct CDR3 sequences, with around 12% as singletons. The receptor comes from a man aged 18 to 29 who received the YFV17D yellow fever vaccine. The J gene is TRBJ2-3, the V gene TRBV7-8, with a tentative D call TRBD2 (5 bases). This material consisted of CD4+ T cells sorted from PBMCs, taken 15 days after the yellow fever booster vaccination. The CDR3 is CASAAYSGTDTQYF. The DNA for the CDR3 is TGTGCCAGCGCAGCTTATAGCGGCACAGATACGCAGTATTTT.